This T cell receptor beta chain comes out of a study of molecular identifiers for immune sequencing clone quantification. Naive CD8 T cells were sorted, and the gate applied was CD8+CD4-CCR7+CD45RA+. V gave up 4 bases and J gave up 7 bases, with 14 bases separating them. CDR3 length equals 15 residues. From germline, CDR1 is SGHTA and CDR2 FQGNSA. TCRdb ran MiXCR on the PCR reads and lists one entry per CDR3 protein. The sample consists of approximately 500,000 distinct CDR3 sequences, 25% of them appearing once. This clonotype was seen ten or more times. The V gene is TRBV7-2, the J gene TRBJ1-6; possibly TRBD1 for D (5 bases). Specimen: naive CD8+ T cells from blood, with Jurkat cell RNA spiked in. Specified subset: FACS-sorted CD8+CD4-CCR7+CD45RA+ naive T cells. The clonotype comes from a human donor in good health. Some libraries in this study had Jurkat cell RNA spiked in. Written as DNA, the CDR3 is TGTGCCAGCAGCTCCAGGGTAGCGGAGAATTCACCCCTCCACTTT. Translation: CASSSRVAENSPLHF.